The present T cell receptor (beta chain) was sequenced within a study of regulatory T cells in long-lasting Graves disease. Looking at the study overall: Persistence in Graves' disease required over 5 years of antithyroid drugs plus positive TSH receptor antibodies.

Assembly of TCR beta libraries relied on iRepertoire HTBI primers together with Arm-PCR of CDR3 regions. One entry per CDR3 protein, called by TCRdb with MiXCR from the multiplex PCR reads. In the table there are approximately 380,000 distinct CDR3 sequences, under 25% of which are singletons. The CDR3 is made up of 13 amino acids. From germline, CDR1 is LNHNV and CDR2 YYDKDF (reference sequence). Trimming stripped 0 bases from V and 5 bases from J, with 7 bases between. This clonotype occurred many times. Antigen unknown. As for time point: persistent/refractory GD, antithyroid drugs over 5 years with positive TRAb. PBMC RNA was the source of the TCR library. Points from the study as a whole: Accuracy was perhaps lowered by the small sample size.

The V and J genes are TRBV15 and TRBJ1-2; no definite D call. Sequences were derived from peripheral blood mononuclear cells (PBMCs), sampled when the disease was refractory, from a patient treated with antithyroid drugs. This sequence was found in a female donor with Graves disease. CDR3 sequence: CATSRDPGYGYTF. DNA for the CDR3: TGTGCCACCAGCAGAGATCCGGGGTATGGCTACACCTTC.